These 7 T cell receptor beta chains originate from one sample sequenced in a study of blood T cell repertoires in COVID-19. Sequencing was performed with immunoSEQ multiplex PCR; in TCRdb, only in-frame clones are kept and a portion is missing. Of 250,000 to 300,000 clones listed, about 90% are singletons. The source material was peripheral blood. These receptors were obtained from a woman aged 40 to 49 with acute or convalescent COVID-19.

DNA for the CDR3: TGTGCCAGCAGCGTAGTACCGGTTGGCTACACCTTC. Translating it yields CASSVVPVGYTF. The rearrangement links TRBV9 to TRBJ1-2; D remains unclear. V was clipped by 0 bases and J by 7 bases, with 7 bases between them. The CDR3 spans 12 residues. CDR1 and CDR2 from the germline V gene are SGDLS and YYNGEE. Together with reference TRBV9 and TRBJ1-2, the CDR3 gives the full variable domain: DSGVTQTPKHLITATGQRVTLRCSPRSGDLSVYWYQQSLDQGLQFLIQYYNGEERAKGNILERFSAQQFPDLHSELNLSSLELGDSALYFCASSVVPVGYTFGSGTRLTVV.

The chain couples TRBV6-6 to TRBJ1-1; 8 nucleotides match TRBD1. The germline CDR1 and CDR2 sequences are MNHNY and SVGAGI (reference sequence). The length of the CDR3 is 14 residues. Germline trimming cut 7 bases from V and 2 bases from J; bases unmatched to any gene: 6. CDR3 nucleotide sequence: TGTGCCAGCACCAACAGGGGGGGAAACACTGAAGCTTTCTTT. It is translated as CASTNRGGNTEAFF.

This clone has a single count. The rearrangement joins TRBV5-1 to TRBJ1-4; D is possibly TRBD1 (6 bases). The length of the CDR3 is 15 residues. V was pared by 0 bases and J by 4 bases, with 10 bases between. CDR1 and CDR2 (germline): SGHRS, YFSETQ. As DNA, the CDR3 is TGCGCCAGCAGCTTGGAGCAGGGGCTTAATGAAAAACTGTTTTTT. Amino acids: CASSLEQGLNEKLFF.

The chain joins TRBV9 to TRBJ1-1; 9 nucleotides agree with TRBD1. V shed 2 bases, J shed 1 base, and the junction held 6 bases outside the gene matches. Germline assignment: CDR1 SGDLS and CDR2 YYNGEE. The CDR3 contains 16 residues. CDR3 in DNA: TGTGCCAGCAGCGTCGGGACAGGGTCATGGAACACTGAAGCTTTCTTT. This gives the protein CASSVGTGSWNTEAFF.

V gene TRBV3-1 (or the pseudogene TRBV3-2) combines with J gene TRBJ1-4; 7 bases line up with TRBD1. Germline assignment: CDR1 LGHDT and CDR2 YNNKEL (reference sequence). CDR3 size: 15 residues. With 1 base clipped from V and 5 bases from J, the junction kept 4 bases outside the gene matches. The CDR3 DNA follows: TGTGCCAGCAGCCAAGTGGACAGGAGGAATGAAAAACTGTTTTTT. It specifies CASSQVDRRNEKLFF.

This clone appeared a single time. This rearrangement joins TRBV11-2 to TRBJ1-3; D call uncertain. This CDR3 spans 12 amino acids. The germline V gene has CDR1 SGHAT and CDR2 FQNNGV. The V and J ends lost 2 bases and 7 bases respectively, with 6 bases between them. DNA for the CDR3: TGTGCCAGCAGCTTAAAGAGGAACACCATATATTTT. As protein: CASSLKRNTIYF.

The chain couples TRBV27 to TRBJ2-3; 7 bases line up with TRBD1. Germline V gives CDR1 MNHEY, CDR2 SMNVEV (reference sequence). The V gene end was trimmed by 6 bases and the J gene end by 0 bases; junction bases not matched to a gene: 12. CDR3 length equals 17 residues. The CDR3 here is CASRFFRGQASTDTQYF. In DNA, the CDR3 is TGTGCCAGCAGATTTTTTAGGGGGCAGGCTAGCACAGATACGCAGTATTTT.